One and the same sample provided the 3 T cell receptor beta chains below, sequenced in a study of blood T cell repertoires in COVID-19. Generated by immunoSEQ multiplex PCR, the TCRdb table keeps only in-frame clones and is missing some. This table holds tens of thousands of clones, about 81% found once. The material sequenced was peripheral blood. Every receptor here comes from a man aged 55 to 69 with COVID-19, enrolled during active disease.

The CDR3 sequence is CASSEFAGASEKLFF. The CDR3 DNA reads as TGTGCCAGCAGTGAATTTGCGGGGGCCAGTGAAAAACTGTTTTTT. This chain connects TRBV25-1 to TRBJ1-4, with D possibly matching TRBD1 (6 bases). The CDR3 is 15 amino acids. Germline CDR1 is MGHDK and CDR2 is SYGVNS. V was shortened by 1 base and J by 7 bases, with 13 bases between the two germline ends.

This rearrangement joins TRBV5-4 to TRBJ1-3; D call uncertain. The CDR3 is 14 residues long. V was pared by 2 bases and J by 7 bases, with 13 bases between. CDR1 and CDR2 (germline): SGHNT, YYREEE (reference sequence). The CDR3 is CASSLRTGGNTIYF. Written as DNA, the CDR3 is TGTGCCAGCAGCTTAAGAACGGGTGGGAACACCATATATTTT.

V is TRBV5-1 and J is TRBJ1-3; D gene uncertain. This CDR3 comprises 15 residues. The V and J ends lost 4 bases and 2 bases respectively, with 13 bases between them. Germline V gene lookup returns CDR1 SGHRS and CDR2 YFSETQ. CDR3 bases: TGCGCCAGCAGCCCTCGGGGAGGGACTGGAAACACCATATATTTT. It is translated as CASSPRGGTGNTIYF.